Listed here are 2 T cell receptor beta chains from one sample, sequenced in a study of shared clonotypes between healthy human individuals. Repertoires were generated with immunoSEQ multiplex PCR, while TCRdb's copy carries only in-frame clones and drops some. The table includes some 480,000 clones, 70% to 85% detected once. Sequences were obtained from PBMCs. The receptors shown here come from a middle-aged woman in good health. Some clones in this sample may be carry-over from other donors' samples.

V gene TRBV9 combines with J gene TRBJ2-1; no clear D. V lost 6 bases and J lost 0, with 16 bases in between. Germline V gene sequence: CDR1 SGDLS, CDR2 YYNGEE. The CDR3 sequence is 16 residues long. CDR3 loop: CASTLKSLSSYNEQFF. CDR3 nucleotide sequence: TGTGCCAGCACCCTAAAAAGCTTGAGCTCCTACAATGAGCAGTTCTTC.

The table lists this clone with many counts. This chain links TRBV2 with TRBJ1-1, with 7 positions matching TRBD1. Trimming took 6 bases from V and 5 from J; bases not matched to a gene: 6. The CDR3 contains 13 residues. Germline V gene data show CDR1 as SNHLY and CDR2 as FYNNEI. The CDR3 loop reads CASSRQGLTEAFF. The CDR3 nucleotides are TGTGCCAGCAGCAGACAGGGTCTGACTGAAGCTTTCTTT.